The 32 T cell receptor beta chains listed next were all sequenced from one sample in a study of blood T cell repertoires in COVID-19. Only in-frame clones appear in the TCRdb table, and some are missing; sequencing was by immunoSEQ multiplex PCR. The sample carries some 190,000 clones, nearly 80% recorded once. Sequenced sample: PBMCs or T cells enriched from blood (not recorded which). These receptors all come from a man in his 60s who had been exposed to COVID-19.

To note about this clone: Germline is not matched at one junction end, which may reflect a read error. The CDR3 region has the DNA TGCGCCAGCAGTTTGGTTCAGGGCGGGATTAACGAGCAGTACTTC. Residues: CASSLVQGGINEQYF. The J gene is TRBJ2-7, the V gene TRBV5-1; possible D gene TRBD2, 6 bases. The germline CDR1 and CDR2 sequences are SGHRS and YFSETQ. CDR3 length equals 15 residues.

The chain links TRBV29-1 to TRBJ2-1; the D is unclear. The CDR3 covers 11 residues. Trimming stripped 4 bases from V and 6 bases from J, with 7 bases between. Germline V lookup: CDR1 SQVTM, CDR2 ANQGSEA. CDR3 sequence (DNA): TGCAGCGTTGGAGCCCTCAATGAGCAGTTCTTC. It yields the protein CSVGALNEQFF.

This chain uses TRBV2 with TRBJ1-2, with TRBD1 matching 7 bases. The CDR3 is 14 residues long. Trimming at V came to 8 bases and at J to 4 bases, leaving 10 bases not matched to a gene. Germline CDR1 reads SNHLY; CDR2 reads FYNNEI. CDR3 region: CASVRGNDGYGYTF. The DNA for the CDR3 is TGTGCCAGCGTCAGGGGGAATGATGGCTATGGCTACACCTTC.

The V call is TRBV29-1, the J call TRBJ1-2; D might be TRBD1 (5 bases). The V gene lost 6 bases and the J gene lost 1 base, with 12 bases spanning the gap. Germline CDR1 reads SQVTM; CDR2 reads ANQGSEA. The CDR3 runs to 13 residues. The DNA of the CDR3 is TGCAGCGTCCGACTGCAGGGTAACTATGGCTACACCTTC. This encodes CSVRLQGNYGYTF.

The CDR3 DNA reads as TGTGCCAGCAGCTTAGCAGGGGCAGAGACCCAGTACTTC. Its protein is CASSLAGAETQYF. The V and J genes are TRBV7-9 and TRBJ2-5; a weak D match, TRBD1 (5 bases). Looked up from germline, CDR1 is SEHNR and CDR2 is FQNEAQ (reference sequence). Trimming took off 0 bases at V and 4 bases at J, with 6 bases between the two ends. The CDR3 length is 13 residues.

This clone was counted a few times. This rearrangement joins TRBV19 to TRBJ2-7; a possible D gene is TRBD1 (6 bases). Trimming removed 4 bases from V and 8 bases from J, with 21 bases in between. Germline V gives CDR1 LNHDA, CDR2 SQIVND (reference sequence). The CDR3 consists of 15 residues. The CDR3 reads CASSTPLGDIGKQYF. CDR3 nucleotide sequence: TGTGCCAGTAGTACCCCACTTGGGGACATTGGGAAGCAGTACTTC.

The V and J genes are TRBV2 and TRBJ1-1; D is unresolved. The CDR3 covers 14 residues. Germline V lookup: CDR1 SNHLY, CDR2 FYNNEI. The ends were cut back, 8 bases at V and 5 bases at J, with 18 bases in the middle. The CDR3: CASYIQASSTEAFF. The CDR3 DNA is TGTGCCAGCTATATTCAGGCGTCGAGTACTGAAGCTTTCTTT.

The V gene is TRBV28, the J gene TRBJ1-5; D remains ambiguous. In germline, CDR1 is MDHEN, CDR2 SYDVKM. This CDR3 has 12 amino acids. V lost 6 bases and J lost 3, with 6 bases in between. The CDR3 loop reads CASRTINQPQHF. The CDR3 nucleotides are TGTGCCAGCAGGACAATCAATCAGCCCCAGCATTTT.

Here the CDR3 DNA reads TGTGCCAGCTCACCTTCCCCACTAGCGGAAGCCTACAATGAGCAGTTCTTC. Encoded protein: CASSPSPLAEAYNEQFF. The chain couples TRBV18 to TRBJ2-1, with 8 bases aligning to TRBD2. Looked up from germline, CDR1 is KGHSH and CDR2 is LQKENI. The V and J ends lost 3 bases and 2 bases, in that order; junction bases with no gene match: 9. The CDR3 is made up of 17 amino acids.

V and J are TRBV19 and TRBJ1-2, with D perhaps TRBD1 (6 bases). The CDR3 is 15 residues long. Deletions cut 7 bases from V and 5 bases from J, with 20 bases between. Germline loops: CDR1 LNHDA, CDR2 SQIVND (reference sequence). The CDR3 DNA reads TGTGCCAGTATGGGGCCCCAGGGGTTCCTTTATGGCTACACCTTC. Its translation is CASMGPQGFLYGYTF.

The V and J genes are TRBV9 and TRBJ1-2; maybe TRBD1 (6 bases). This CDR3 has 13 amino acids. With 4 bases removed from V and 3 bases from J, the gap between germline ends came to 10 bases. Germline values: CDR1 SGDLS, CDR2 YYNGEE. In nucleotides, the CDR3 is TGTGCCAGCAGCTACGGACAGTACTATGGCTACACCTTC. It specifies CASSYGQYYGYTF.

This clone was found a few times. The gene calls are TRBV5-1 and TRBJ2-1, with 7 positions matching TRBD2. V lost 4 bases and J lost 0; bases outside the gene matches: 16. Germline V CDR1 and CDR2: SGHRS, YFSETQ. The CDR3 is 19 amino acids. The CDR3 coding sequence is TGCGCCAGCAGCCTACGGCACACTAGCGATCGTAGCTCCTACAATGAGCAGTTCTTC. This sequence encodes CASSLRHTSDRSSYNEQFF.

The chain is built from TRBV7-2 and TRBJ2-2, with D maybe TRBD2 (5 bases). V lost 1 base, J lost 5 bases, and 11 bases lay in between. The CDR3 totals 15 residues. CDR1 and CDR2 (germline): SGHTA, FQGNSA. CDR3 in amino acids: CASSLGLAGTGELFF. Here the CDR3 DNA reads TGTGCCAGCAGCTTAGGCCTAGCCGGTACCGGGGAGCTGTTTTTT.

The rearrangement joins TRBV28 to TRBJ2-7; TRBD1 matches 7 bases. Germline lookup yields CDR1 MDHEN and CDR2 SYDVKM. Unmatched junction bases numbered 11, after V lost 6 bases and J lost 3 bases. The CDR3 sequence is 15 residues long. The CDR3, as DNA: TGTGCCAGCAGCCACGCTAACAGGGGTCTCTACGAGCAGTACTTC. Amino acids: CASSHANRGLYEQYF.

The chain couples TRBV6-6 to TRBJ1-3; TRBD1 is a possible D gene (6 bases). V was clipped by 8 bases and J by 4 bases, with 21 bases between them. CDR3 length equals 16 residues. CDR1 and CDR2 (germline): MNHNY, SVGAGI (reference sequence). The CDR3 here is CASGSGVGGVGNTIYF. The CDR3 region has the DNA TGTGCCAGCGGTTCAGGGGTCGGGGGGGTCGGAAACACCATATATTTT.

The chain is built from TRBV12-5 and TRBJ2-2; D may be TRBD1 (6 bases). V was shortened by 6 bases and J by 12 bases, with 14 bases between the two germline ends. The germline V gene encodes CDR1 LGHNT and CDR2 FRNRAP. The CDR3 runs to 12 residues. Here the CDR3 DNA reads TGTGCTAGTGGAGAGACAGGTTTTAAGCTGTTTTTT. Residues: CASGETGFKLFF. Looking up the rest from reference TRBV12-5 and TRBJ2-2 gives the full variable domain: DARVTQTPRHKVTEMGQEVTMRCQPILGHNTVFWYRQTMMQGLELLAYFRNRAPLDDSGMPKDRFSAEMPDATLATLKIQPSEPRDSAVYFCASGETGFKLFFGEGSRLTVL.

The CDR3 protein is CSVGVGTGEAQHF. For the CDR3, the DNA is TGCAGCGTTGGTGTGGGGACAGGGGAGGCCCAGCATTTT. This chain uses TRBV29-1 with TRBJ1-5, with TRBD1 matching over 10 bases. The CDR3 has 13 residues. J was trimmed by 11 bases and V by 4 bases; bases with no gene match: 8. The V gene's germline CDR1 is SQVTM and CDR2 ANQGSEA.

CDR3 DNA: TGTGCCAGCAGCCCCCGGGACAGAACGTACGAGCAGTACTTC. This codes for CASSPRDRTYEQYF. The V call is TRBV16, the J call TRBJ2-7, with 7 bases identical to TRBD1. Germline lookup yields CDR1 KGHSY and CDR2 FQNENV. The CDR3 runs 14 residues. The junction had 7 bases not matched to a gene; V was cut back by 4 bases and J by 4 bases.

This clone was seen only once. In DNA, the CDR3 is TGTGCCAGCAGCTTAACCTTGGGACAGTACAATGAGCAGTTCTTC. Protein: CASSLTLGQYNEQFF. V is TRBV7-3 and J is TRBJ2-1; 7 bases fit TRBD1. V was pared by 0 bases and J by 4 bases, with 3 bases of the junction left unmatched. From germline, CDR1 is SGHTA and CDR2 FQGTGA. CDR3 length: 15 residues.

This chain joins TRBV7-2 and TRBJ1-1, with 7 bases identical to TRBD1. The CDR3 length is 14 residues. The V and J ends lost 10 bases and 1 base, in that order; junction bases with no gene match: 9. Germline V gene data show CDR1 as SGHTA and CDR2 as FQGNSA. The CDR3 region has the DNA TGTGCCACCGCGCGAGACAGGGCGAACACTGAAGCTTTCTTT. Protein: CATARDRANTEAFF. Full variable domain (outside the CDR3, taken from reference TRBV7-2 and TRBJ1-1): GAGVSQSPSNKVTEKGKDVELRCDPISGHTALYWYRQSLGQGLEFLIYFQGNSAPDKSGLPSDRFSAERTGGSVSTLTIQRTQQEDSAVYLCATARDRANTEAFFGQGTRLTVV.

The chain combines TRBV5-8 with TRBJ2-5; 10 bases agree with TRBD2. V dropped 6 bases and J dropped 6; count of bases not matched to a gene: 11. Germline values: CDR1 SGHTS, CDR2 YDEGEE. There are 15 residues in the CDR3. DNA of the CDR3: TGTGCCAGCACCCCACTAGCGGGATTAGGGAAGACCCAGTACTTC. It specifies CASTPLAGLGKTQYF.

This rearrangement joins TRBV6-2 or TRBV6-3 to TRBJ1-1, with 9 bases fitting TRBD1. Unmatched junction bases numbered 12, after V lost 6 bases and J lost 4 bases. The CDR3 runs 16 residues. The germline CDR1 and CDR2 sequences are MNHEY and SVGEGT. In DNA form, the CDR3 reads TGTGCCAGCAGCCGATCTATTGGGACAGGGTCCACTGAAGCTTTCTTT. It translates to CASSRSIGTGSTEAFF.

This chain joins TRBV7-2 and TRBJ1-1, with TRBD1 identical over 8 bases. Trimming removed 3 bases from V and 4 bases from J; junction bases left unmatched: 7. Germline values: CDR1 SGHTA, CDR2 FQGNSA. CDR3 length: 15 amino acids. In nucleotides, the CDR3 is TGTGCCAGCAGCTTTCAGGACAGGGAGGGCACTGAAGCTTTCTTT. It encodes CASSFQDREGTEAFF.

The rearrangement joins TRBV15 to TRBJ2-1; 10 nucleotides align to TRBD2. Germline CDR1 LNHNV, CDR2 YYDKDF (reference sequence). J gave up 5 bases and V 5 bases, and 12 bases lay outside the gene matches. This CDR3 has 17 amino acids. The chain's CDR3 is CATSARPWTSGNNEQFF. In DNA, the CDR3 is TGTGCCACCAGCGCCCGACCTTGGACTAGCGGAAACAATGAGCAGTTCTTC.

The chain recombines TRBV18 with TRBJ2-2, with 9 bases that match TRBD1. CDR1 and CDR2 from the germline V gene are KGHSH and LQKENI. V dropped 1 base and J dropped 4; count of bases not matched to a gene: 4. This CDR3 is built from 16 residues. In DNA form, the CDR3 reads TGTGCCAGCTCACCACTGCGGGACAGGGTCACCGGGGAGCTGTTTTTT. Amino acids: CASSPLRDRVTGELFF.

The chain recombines TRBV11-3 with TRBJ2-3, with TRBD2 identical over 12 bases. Germline V gene data show CDR1 as SGHNT and CDR2 as YENEEA. This CDR3 is built from 16 residues. The trim removed 1 base at V and 4 bases at J, leaving 3 bases unmatched. The CDR3 DNA reads TGTGCCAGCAGCTTAGGGCTAGCGGGAGGGCCAGATACGCAGTATTTT. Translation gives CASSLGLAGGPDTQYF.

The gene calls are TRBV16 and TRBJ2-5; D is perhaps TRBD2 (6 bases). V lost 5 bases to trimming and J lost 9 bases, with 19 bases between them. Germline V gene sequence: CDR1 KGHSY, CDR2 FQNENV. CDR3 size: 14 residues. The CDR3 region has the DNA TGTGCCAGCAGCATGAGGAGGGGTTCGGGGGCCCAGTACTTC. Protein sequence: CASSMRRGSGAQYF.

The gene calls are TRBV5-4 and TRBJ2-1; 10 bases are shared with TRBD2. Germline V CDR1 and CDR2: SGHNT, YYREEE (reference sequence). Trimming took 4 bases from V and 9 from J; bases not matched to a gene: 7. CDR3 size: 14 residues. The CDR3 loop is CASSTAGGRGEQFF. Written as DNA, the CDR3 is TGTGCCAGCAGCACAGCGGGAGGGAGGGGTGAGCAGTTCTTC. Full variable domain (missing parts from reference TRBV5-4 and TRBJ2-1): ETGVTQSPTHLIKTRGQQVTLRCSSQSGHNTVSWYQQALGQGPQFIFQYYREEENGRGNFPPRFSGLQFPNYSSELNVNALELDDSALYLCASSTAGGRGEQFFGPGTRLTVL.

The V gene is TRBV7-8, the J gene TRBJ2-1; weak D call: TRBD2 (6 bases). V was cut by 1 base and J by 6 bases, with 16 bases left in between. CDR3 length: 16 amino acids. The germline V gene encodes CDR1 SGHVS and CDR2 FQNEAQ. CDR3 sequence: CASSLVRGMGFNEQFF. In nucleotides, the CDR3 is TGTGCCAGCAGCTTAGTCCGCGGGATGGGTTTCAATGAGCAGTTCTTC. The whole variable domain, filled in from reference TRBV7-8 and TRBJ2-1, reads GAGVSQSPRYKVAKRGQDVALRCDPISGHVSLFWYQQALGQGPEFLTYFQNEAQLDKSGLPSDRFFAERPEGSVSTLKIQRTQQEDSAVYLCASSLVRGMGFNEQFFGPGTRLTVL.

The rearrangement links TRBV28 to TRBJ1-2; 11 nucleotides line up with TRBD1. CDR3 length: 16 amino acids. J was trimmed by 4 bases and V by 2 bases; bases with no gene match: 6. Germline V gene sequence: CDR1 MDHEN, CDR2 SYDVKM. The CDR3 loop reads CASSLVGGTGGYGYTF. In DNA, the CDR3 is TGTGCCAGCAGTTTAGTCGGAGGGACAGGGGGCTATGGCTACACCTTC.

The chain employs TRBV5-4 and TRBJ2-7; TRBD2 matches at 11 bases. Trimming removed 4 bases from V and 3 bases from J; junction bases left unmatched: 12. Per germline, CDR1 SGHNT and CDR2 YYREEE (reference sequence). This CDR3 is 17 amino acids long. CDR3 sequence: CASSPDSGRVRGYEQYF. DNA of the CDR3: TGTGCCAGCAGCCCGGATAGCGGGAGGGTACGAGGCTACGAGCAGTACTTC.

The chain employs TRBV28 and TRBJ1-5, with D unclear. Between the trimmed V and J ends, which lost 6 bases and 7 bases, there was a span of 10 bases. CDR1 is MDHEN and CDR2 is SYDVKM in the germline V gene. The CDR3 extends over 12 amino acids. For the CDR3, the DNA is TGTGCCAGCAGCCTCTCAGTACAGCCCCAGCATTTT. Its protein product is CASSLSVQPQHF.